The text below deals with one T cell receptor beta chain. Its antigen is undetermined. Time point reported: newly diagnosed, previously untreated cHL patient sample. Purification of CD4+ T cells from thawed PBMCs was performed via magnetic negative selection. The record originates from a study of PD-1 blockade in classical Hodgkin lymphoma. This CDR3 is built from 16 residues. CDR1 is SEHNR and CDR2 is FQNEAQ in the germline V gene (reference sequence). The V and J ends lost 5 bases and 4 bases, in that order; junction bases with no gene match: 5. Generated by immunoSEQ multiplex PCR, the TCRdb table keeps only in-frame clones and is missing some. This sample has fewer than 35,000 clones, with 88% found just once. Study findings and constraints: At baseline, newly diagnosed patients reportedly showed less TCR diversity than healthy donors.

The chain carries TRBV7-9 and TRBJ2-5; 15 positions agree with TRBD2. The sequence came from a human donor with classical Hodgkin lymphoma. Sequences were obtained from CD4+ T cells from blood. CDR3 amino acids: CASSTGLAGGVETQYF. DNA of the CDR3: TGTGCCAGCAGCACCGGACTAGCGGGAGGGGTAGAGACCCAGTACTTC.